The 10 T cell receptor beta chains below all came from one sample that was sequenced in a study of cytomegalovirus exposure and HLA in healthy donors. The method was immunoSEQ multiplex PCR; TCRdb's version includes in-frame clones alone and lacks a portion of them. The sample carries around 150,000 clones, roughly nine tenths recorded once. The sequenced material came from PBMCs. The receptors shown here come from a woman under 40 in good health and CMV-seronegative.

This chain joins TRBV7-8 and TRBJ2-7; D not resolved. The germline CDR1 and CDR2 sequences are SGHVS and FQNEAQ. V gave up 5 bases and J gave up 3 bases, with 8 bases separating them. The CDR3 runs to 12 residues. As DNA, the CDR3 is TGTGCCAGCAGCCAGCAGAACTACGAGCAGTACTTC. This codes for CASSQQNYEQYF.

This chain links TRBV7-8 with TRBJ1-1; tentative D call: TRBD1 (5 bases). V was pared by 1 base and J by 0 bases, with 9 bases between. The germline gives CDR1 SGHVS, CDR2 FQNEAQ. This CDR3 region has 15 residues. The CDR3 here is CASSLGDRLNTEAFF. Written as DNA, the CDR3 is TGTGCCAGCAGCTTAGGAGACAGACTGAACACTGAAGCTTTCTTT.

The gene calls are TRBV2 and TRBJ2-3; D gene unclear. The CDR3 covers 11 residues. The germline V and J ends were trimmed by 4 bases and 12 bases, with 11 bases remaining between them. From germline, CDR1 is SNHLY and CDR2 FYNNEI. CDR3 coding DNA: TGTGCCAGCAGTGTTTCCGGGTTCCAGTATTTT. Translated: CASSVSGFQYF.

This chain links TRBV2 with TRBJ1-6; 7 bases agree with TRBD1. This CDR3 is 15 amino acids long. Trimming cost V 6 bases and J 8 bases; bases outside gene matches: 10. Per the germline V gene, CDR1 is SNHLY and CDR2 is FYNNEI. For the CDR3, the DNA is TGTGCCAGCAGCGCGAGGGCAGGGGGTCATTCACCCCTCCACTTT. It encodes CASSARAGGHSPLHF.

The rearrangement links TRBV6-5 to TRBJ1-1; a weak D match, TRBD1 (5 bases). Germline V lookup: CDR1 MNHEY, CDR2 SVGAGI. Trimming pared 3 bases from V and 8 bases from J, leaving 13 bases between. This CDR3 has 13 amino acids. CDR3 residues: CASSYFSQGEAFF. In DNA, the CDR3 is TGTGCCAGCAGTTATTTCTCGCAGGGAGAAGCTTTCTTT.

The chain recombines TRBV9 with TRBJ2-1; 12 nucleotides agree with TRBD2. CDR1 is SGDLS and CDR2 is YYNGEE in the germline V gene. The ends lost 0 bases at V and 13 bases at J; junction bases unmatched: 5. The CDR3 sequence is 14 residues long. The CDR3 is CASSVGTSGMEQFF. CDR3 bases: TGTGCCAGCAGCGTAGGGACTAGCGGGATGGAACAGTTCTTC. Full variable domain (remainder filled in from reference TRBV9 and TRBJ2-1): DSGVTQTPKHLITATGQRVTLRCSPRSGDLSVYWYQQSLDQGLQFLIQYYNGEERAKGNILERFSAQQFPDLHSELNLSSLELGDSALYFCASSVGTSGMEQFFGPGTRLTVL.

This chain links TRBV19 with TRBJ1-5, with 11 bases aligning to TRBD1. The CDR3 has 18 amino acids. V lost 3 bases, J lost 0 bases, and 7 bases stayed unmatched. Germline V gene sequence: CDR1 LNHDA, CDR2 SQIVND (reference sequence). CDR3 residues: CASSIWTGGASSNQPQHF. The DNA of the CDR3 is TGTGCCAGTAGTATTTGGACAGGGGGCGCTTCTAGCAATCAGCCCCAGCATTTT.

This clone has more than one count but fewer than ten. The CDR3 DNA reads TGTGCCAGCAGTGCGGGACCGACTAACTATGGCTACACCTTC. Translation gives CASSAGPTNYGYTF. The gene calls are TRBV6-1 and TRBJ1-2; D is possibly TRBD1 (5 bases). The CDR3 length is 14 residues. Per germline, CDR1 MNHNS and CDR2 SASEGT. Trimming took off 4 bases at V and 0 bases at J, with 9 bases between the two ends.

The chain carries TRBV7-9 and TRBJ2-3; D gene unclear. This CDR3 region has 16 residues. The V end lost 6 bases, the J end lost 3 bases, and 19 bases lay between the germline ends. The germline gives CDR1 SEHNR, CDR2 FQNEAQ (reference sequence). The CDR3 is CASSQPRPVRTDTQYF. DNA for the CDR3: TGTGCCAGCAGTCAACCCCGTCCCGTTAGGACAGATACGCAGTATTTT.

The CDR3 spells CASSVGETQYF. The CDR3 nucleotides are TGTGCCAGCAGTGTAGGAGAGACCCAGTACTTC. The chain employs TRBV6-5 and TRBJ2-5; no definite D call. The CDR3 loop spans 11 amino acids. Trimming shortened V by 5 bases and J by 4 bases, and 5 bases separated the two germline ends. CDR1 is MNHEY, CDR2 SVGAGI, per germline.